There are a few counts of the clone carrying this TCR beta chain. No antigen is known for it. The CDR3 has 14 amino acids. The germline gives CDR1 SGHRS, CDR2 YFSETQ. With 4 bases clipped from V and 6 bases from J, the junction kept 7 bases outside the gene matches. A single record per CDR3 protein comes from TCRdb applying MiXCR to the 5' RACE reads. The sample includes some 220,000 distinct CDR3 sequences, around 8% of them seen just once. The data stem from a study of CD8 T cells in ankylosing spondylitis. General study points: The clones that were linked to disease were reported to be significantly enriched in matched synovial fluid samples from ankylosing spondylitis patients. It appeared that ankylosing spondylitis blood was characterized by a TCR beta motif of fewer than ten highly homologous variants.

The chain links TRBV5-1 to TRBJ2-7, with 10 nucleotides matching TRBD2. Sample: blood, either unsorted or a sorted T cell fraction (not recorded which). This sequence originates from a female donor with ankylosing spondylitis or in good health (not recorded which). DNA for the CDR3: TGCGCCAGCAGCCCGAGCGGGAGGGCGGTCGAGCAGTACTTC. Residues: CASSPSGRAVEQYF.